This TCR beta chain was captured in a study of blood T cell repertoires in COVID-19. Overall study context: Samples taken during acute and convalescent COVID-19 were collected in the United States, Italy and Spain.

Clones were sequenced by immunoSEQ multiplex PCR, and TCRdb holds only the in-frame ones, with some missing. In the table there are 150,000 to 200,000 clones, around 79% of which are singletons. CDR1 and CDR2 (germline): MNHEY, SVGAGI. CDR3 length: 12 residues. Trimming left V 2 bases short and J 5 bases short, with 4 bases between. Clinical histories supplied by participants themselves formed the basis of cohort assignment. The V call is TRBV6-5, the J call TRBJ2-1; D not resolved. This TCR was sampled from a man between 45 and 60 years old who had recovered from COVID-19. The material sequenced was PBMCs or T cells enriched from blood (not recorded which). The DNA for the CDR3 is TGTGCCAGCAGTTACCAGAACAATGAGCAGTTCTTC. It yields the protein CASSYQNNEQFF.